The entry below gives a single TCR beta chain sequence along with its context. Antigen unknown. This record belongs to a study of Graves' ophthalmopathy and Graves' hyperthyroidism. Study outcomes and limitations: Distinction of ophthalmopathy from stable hyperthyroidism by a 13-signature model reached 85% to 90% sensitivity and 65% to 83% specificity.

Aged 18 to 65, hyperthyroidism patients had new diagnoses of under 2 months' duration. TCR beta CDR3 amplification used RNA transcripts. First-round RT-PCR relied on HTBI primers, and a second-round multiplex PCR came next. TCRdb used MiXCR to reprocess the multiplex PCR reads, holding one entry per CDR3 protein. The data hold a few hundred thousand distinct CDR3 sequences, with less than 40% observed a single time. The CDR3 runs to 13 residues. V lost 2 bases to trimming and J lost 0 bases, with 4 bases between them. The V and J genes are TRBV12-3 or TRBV12-4 and TRBJ2-5, with D unclear. Sequences were obtained from peripheral blood or thyroid tissue (not recorded which). This TCR was sampled from an adult man with Graves' hyperthyroidism. CDR3 nucleotide sequence: TGTGCCAGCAGTTTACAGTACCAAGAGACCCAGTACTTC. This encodes CASSLQYQETQYF.